These T cell receptor beta chains were read from a single sample in a study of Graves' ophthalmopathy and Graves' hyperthyroidism. Each CDR3 protein is one row after TCRdb ran MiXCR on the multiplex PCR reads. The data show about 500,000 distinct CDR3 sequences, just under 40% seen once. What was sequenced was peripheral blood or thyroid tissue (not recorded which). The receptor set was obtained from an adult man with Graves' hyperthyroidism. Each CDR3 is given with its conserved first and last residue. The order of the fields is V gene, D gene, clone size, J gene, CDR3 DNA, CDR3 protein. A D gene is named only where the DNA matches it firmly. Clone size appears in some rows only: once, few, many, or a class for an expanded clone.

TRBV19	TRBD1	.	TRBJ2-1	TGTGCCAGTAGTGGCCACAGGGGGCGGGCTGAGCAGTTCTTC	CASSGHRGRAEQFF
TRBV12-3/TRBV12-4	TRBD1	many	TRBJ2-7	TGTGCCAGCACCAAACAGGGGCCTACCTACGAGCAGTACTTC	CASTKQGPTYEQYF
TRBV2	.	many	TRBJ2-7	TGTGCCAGCAGTATGGTAGAGGGTCTCGAGCAGTACTTC	CASSMVEGLEQYF
TRBV5-1	.	few	TRBJ1-2	TGCGCCAGCAGCTTGGCCCTGGGGGATGCTGGCTACACCTTC	CASSLALGDAGYTF
TRBV7-9	.	many	TRBJ2-5	TGTGCCAGCAGCTTAGCGCTGGGGCGCGGGGAGACCCAGTACTTC	CASSLALGRGETQYF
TRBV3-1	.	.	TRBJ1-2	TGTGCCAGCAGCCAAGATTTGGTGGCCCGAAGAGACTACACCTTC	CASSQDLVARRDYTF
TRBV5-1	.	many	TRBJ1-6	TGCGCCAGCAGCTTGTTCACAGGGAGGGAATCACCCCTCCACTTT	CASSLFTGRESPLHF
TRBV12-3/TRBV12-4	TRBD1	many	TRBJ1-2	TGTGCCAGCAGTTTAGATAGGAGACAGGGGCCAACTTACTATGGCTACACCTTC	CASSLDRRQGPTYYGYTF
TRBV5-1	.	many	TRBJ1-2	TGCGCCAGCAGCTTGGAGGCGAACTATGGCTACACCTTC	CASSLEANYGYTF
TRBV5-5	TRBD1	many	TRBJ1-2	TGTGCCAGCAGCTCAGGACAGGGGAAGGGGATTGGCTATGGCTACACCTTC	CASSSGQGKGIGYGYTF
TRBV19	.	many	TRBJ1-2	TGTGCCAGTCTTGCGGGACATGGAGCGGCTAACTATGGCTACACCTTC	CASLAGHGAANYGYTF
TRBV6-5	TRBD1	many	TRBJ1-2	TGTGCCAGCAGTTACGCGGGAGGGGGCGCTGATGGCTACACCTTC	CASSYAGGGADGYTF
TRBV5-8	TRBD2	many	TRBJ2-2	TGTGCCAGCAGCTTCAGCGGGAGCGTCGGGGAGCTGTTTTTT	CASSFSGSVGELFF
TRBV30	.	few	TRBJ1-1	TGTGCCTGGTCTCCTGGGACTGAAGCTTTCTTT	CAWSPGTEAFF
TRBV19	TRBD1	many	TRBJ1-2	TGTGCCAGTACCCGACAGGGGAGTTCATATGGCTACACCTTC	CASTRQGSSYGYTF
TRBV11-2	TRBD2	.	TRBJ2-7	TGTGCCAGCAGCCCGCATGCGGGGGGCTCCTACGAGCAGTACTTC	CASSPHAGGSYEQYF
TRBV5-1	.	.	TRBJ1-1	TGCGCCAGCAGCCTACAGGGTAGTGGCAATGAAGCTTTCTTT	CASSLQGSGNEAFF
TRBV29-1	.	.	TRBJ2-5	TGCAGCGTTGTAACAGGGAGGGAGACCCAGTACTTC	CSVVTGRETQYF
TRBV29-1	TRBD1	.	TRBJ1-3	TGCAGCGTACCCAGGGGGGATGAACGGAACACCATATATTTT	CSVPRGDERNTIYF
TRBV30	.	.	TRBJ1-5	TGTGCCTGGAGTGGGGGGGGCAGGGGAGGCAATCAGCCCCAGCATTTT	CAWSGGGRGGNQPQHF
TRBV2	TRBD1	.	TRBJ2-7	TGTGCCAGCAGGGACAGGGGGCTATACTCCTACGAGCAGTACTTC	CASRDRGLYSYEQYF
TRBV5-8	TRBD2	many	TRBJ2-7	TGTGCCAGCAGCCGACTAGCGGGGTGGGAGCAGTACTTC	CASSRLAGWEQYF
TRBV5-1	.	few	TRBJ1-4	TGCGCCAGCAGACCCCGACGGTTTTCTGATGAAAAACTGTTTTTT	CASRPRRFSDEKLFF
TRBV6-5	.	many	TRBJ2-7	TGTGCCAGCAGTTACGCCTCAGAAACCTACGAGCAGTACTTC	CASSYASETYEQYF
TRBV24-1	TRBD1	.	TRBJ2-3	TGTGCCATCAGTGACCCCGGGACAGGGGATCAAGATACGCAGTATTTT	CAISDPGTGDQDTQYF
TRBV7-2	TRBD2	.	TRBJ2-2	TGTGCCAGCAGCCAAACTAGCGGGGCTGGCACCGGAGAGCTGTTTTTT	CASSQTSGAGTGELFF
TRBV11-2	.	.	TRBJ1-5	TGTGCCAGCAGCTTAGATGGGGCAAGGACCCAGCATTTT	CASSLDGARTQHF
TRBV7-3	TRBD1	many	TRBJ1-2	TGTGCCAGCAGCTTAACCACAGGGGGTGGCTACACCTTC	CASSLTTGGGYTF
TRBV3-1	.	many	TRBJ2-6	TGTGCCAGCAGCCAAGTTGTGGGGATTGGGGCCAACGTCCTGACTTTC	CASSQVVGIGANVLTF
TRBV15	TRBD1	.	TRBJ1-1	TGTGCCACCAGCGGATCAGGGGGCAGGACTGAAGCTTTCTTT	CATSGSGGRTEAFF
TRBV10-3	.	.	TRBJ1-1	TGTGCCATCGCGCCGTGGGGGGCGGGGAACACTGAAGCTTTCTTT	CAIAPWGAGNTEAFF
TRBV5-1	TRBD1	.	TRBJ2-6	TGCGCCAGCAGCGAGGGACAGGGGGCCGGGGCCAACGTCCTGACTTTC	CASSEGQGAGANVLTF
TRBV20-1	.	many	TRBJ1-6	TGCAGTGCTAGAAGGACGGAAGTCTCACCCCTCCACTTT	CSARRTEVSPLHF
TRBV29-1	TRBD1	many	TRBJ2-2	TGCAGCGTTGGTTCCGGGACAGGCCGAAACACCGGGGAGCTGTTTTTT	CSVGSGTGRNTGELFF
TRBV2	.	once	TRBJ1-5	TGTGCCATCGGACGAAGCAATCAGCCCCAGCATTTT	CAIGRSNQPQHF
TRBV5-1	.	many	TRBJ1-2	TGCGCCAGCAGCTTGGAGGCCACTAACTATGGCTACACCTTC	CASSLEATNYGYTF
TRBV29-1	TRBD2	.	TRBJ2-7	TGCAGCGTTGAAGAGGCGGGAGGGACCTACGAGCAGTACTTC	CSVEEAGGTYEQYF
TRBV20-1	.	many	TRBJ1-1	TGCAGTGCCGGAGAGGGGGTAGGCACTGAAGCTTTCTTT	CSAGEGVGTEAFF
TRBV2	TRBD2	many	TRBJ2-5	TGTGCCAGCAGTCAACTAGCGGAAGAGACCCAGTACTTC	CASSQLAEETQYF
TRBV19	TRBD1	.	TRBJ1-2	TGTGCCAGTACCGAAAAACAGGGGCTTGGCTATGGCTACACCTTC	CASTEKQGLGYGYTF
TRBV13	.	.	TRBJ1-5	TGTGCCAGCAGCCTCAGGGCGGGAAATCAGCCCCAGCATTTT	CASSLRAGNQPQHF
TRBV7-4	TRBD1	many	TRBJ1-2	TGTGCCAGCAGCTTAGGAGGGGGCCCCCGTCGCTACTATGGCTACACCTTC	CASSLGGGPRRYYGYTF
TRBV12-3/TRBV12-4	.	many	TRBJ2-5	TGTGCCAGCAAGCCGGGGAGCCAAGAGACCCAGTACTTC	CASKPGSQETQYF
TRBV7-2	.	.	TRBJ1-1	TGTGCCAGCAGCTTAAGAGTAGGTTTGGACACTGAAGCTTTCTTT	CASSLRVGLDTEAFF
TRBV10-3	.	many	TRBJ2-7	TGTGCCATCAGTGAGTCCGGGGGTCGGCGCTACGAGCAGTACTTC	CAISESGGRRYEQYF
TRBV6-1	TRBD2	many	TRBJ2-7	TGTGCCAGCAGTTATAATTTACTAGCGGGATCCTACGAGCAGTACTTC	CASSYNLLAGSYEQYF
TRBV2	.	many	TRBJ2-7	TGTGCCAGCCTAGGACAGCACTACGAGCAGTACTTC	CASLGQHYEQYF
TRBV5-1	TRBD1	.	TRBJ1-6	TGCGCCAGCAGCGTGAGACAGGGAGATTCACCCCTCCACTTT	CASSVRQGDSPLHF
TRBV19	TRBD1	many	TRBJ1-1	TGTGCCAGTAGTATACTGGGGACAGGGGTAGCTTTCTTT	CASSILGTGVAFF
TRBV14	.	few	TRBJ1-1	TGTGCCAGCAGCCAAGATATTGGAGTGAACACTGAAGCTTTCTTT	CASSQDIGVNTEAFF
TRBV7-8	TRBD1	.	TRBJ2-7	TGTGCCAGCAGTCTCCTACAGGGGCCGTCGAATGAGCAGTACTTC	CASSLLQGPSNEQYF
TRBV29-1	TRBD1	many	TRBJ2-2	TGCAGCGTAATCCCCGGGACAGCGAACACCGGGGAGCTGTTTTTT	CSVIPGTANTGELFF
TRBV11-2	.	.	TRBJ2-2	TGTGCCAGCAGCTTAGGTGGGGGGCTGGCCGGGGAGCTGTTTTTT	CASSLGGGLAGELFF
TRBV28	.	.	TRBJ1-6	TGTGCCAGCAGTTTCGTACGAGGACAATATAATTCACCCCTCCACTTT	CASSFVRGQYNSPLHF
TRBV7-8	.	.	TRBJ2-7	TGTGCCAGCAGCTTAGTAGGGGATGGCTACGAGCAGTACTTC	CASSLVGDGYEQYF
TRBV20-1	.	many	TRBJ1-2	TGCAGTGCTACCCGACAGGACTCCTATGGCTACACCTTC	CSATRQDSYGYTF
TRBV6-5	TRBD1	few	TRBJ1-2	TGTGCCAGCACCACACTACCCCCTGACAGGGACCTCTATGGCTACACCTTC	CASTTLPPDRDLYGYTF
TRBV7-8	.	.	TRBJ1-6	TGTACCAGCAGCAACCGAACACGGAAAAATTCACCCCTCCACTTT	CTSSNRTRKNSPLHF